The 7 T cell receptor beta chains below come from one sample, sequenced in a study of blood T cell repertoires in COVID-19. Produced via immunoSEQ multiplex PCR; TCRdb's table is partial and in-frame only. This sample has approximately 140,000 clones, with roughly four fifths found just once. What was sequenced was peripheral blood. The receptors stem from a human donor with acute or convalescent COVID-19. The donor label of this sample is uncertain.

This clone was observed a single time. This rearrangement joins TRBV6-1 to TRBJ1-6; TRBD1 matches at 7 bases. The CDR3 totals 15 residues. The germline CDR1 and CDR2 sequences are MNHNS and SASEGT. Trimming cost V 1 base and J 10 bases; bases outside gene matches: 7. The CDR3 is CASSEVLQGVSPLHF. For the CDR3, the DNA is TGTGCCAGCAGTGAAGTGTTGCAGGGGGTATCACCCCTCCACTTT.

The V call is TRBV10-3, the J call TRBJ2-1; D call uncertain. Trimming shortened V by 6 bases and J by 10 bases, and 13 bases separated the two germline ends. This CDR3 is 12 amino acids long. Per the germline V gene, CDR1 is ENHRY and CDR2 is SYGVKD. CDR3 sequence: CAISSAENEQFF. Written as DNA, the CDR3 is TGTGCCATCAGCTCCGCGGAAAACGAGCAGTTCTTC.

This chain connects TRBV4-1 to TRBJ2-1; TRBD1 matches 7 bases. The germline V gene encodes CDR1 MGHRA and CDR2 YSYEKL. This CDR3 contains 16 residues. The V and J ends lost 1 base and 4 bases, in that order; junction bases with no gene match: 7. CDR3 residues: CASSQGRTGDYNEQFF. As DNA, the CDR3 is TGCGCCAGCAGCCAAGGCAGGACAGGAGATTACAATGAGCAGTTCTTC.

A single count supports this clone. The chain couples TRBV4-2 to TRBJ2-7; D is perhaps TRBD1 (6 bases). V was cut by 1 base and J by 3 bases, with 16 bases left in between. This CDR3 is built from 16 residues. CDR1 and CDR2 from the germline V gene are LGHNA and YNFKEQ. This CDR3 reads CASSQGRGAYGYEQYF. The CDR3 DNA reads as TGTGCCAGCAGCCAAGGCAGGGGCGCATATGGCTACGAGCAGTACTTC.

The DNA of the CDR3 is TGTGCCTGGAGCCGAGGGACAGCTGCCAATCAGCCCCAGCATTTT. Translation gives CAWSRGTAANQPQHF. This chain joins TRBV30 and TRBJ1-5; 7 positions agree with TRBD1. CDR1 and CDR2 (germline): GTSNPN, SVGIG (reference sequence). With V trimmed by 3 bases and J by 3 bases, 8 bases remained unmatched. The CDR3 runs 15 residues.

This rearrangement joins TRBV11-2 to TRBJ2-3; no clear D gene. V lost 1 base to trimming and J lost 5 bases, with 10 bases between them. Germline CDR1 is SGHAT and CDR2 is FQNNGV. This CDR3 region has 14 residues. CDR3 coding DNA: TGTGCCAGCAGCTTAGGCGGTTTGGGAGATACGCAGTATTTT. As protein: CASSLGGLGDTQYF. The variable domain in full, completed from reference TRBV11-2 and TRBJ2-3, reads EAGVAQSPRYKIIEKRQSVAFWCNPISGHATLYWYQQILGQGPKLLIQFQNNGVVDDSQLPKDRFSAERLKGVDSTLKIQPAKLEDSAVYLCASSLGGLGDTQYFGPGTRLTVL.

The chain joins TRBV4-3 to TRBJ1-1; D not resolved. The CDR3 extends over 17 amino acids. Trimming took 0 bases from V and 2 from J, leaving 16 bases between them. Germline CDR1 and CDR2: LGHNA and YSLEER. CDR3 nucleotide sequence: TGCGCCAGCAGCCAAGATAGCGACACCAAGCTTAACACTGAAGCTTTCTTT. This gives the protein CASSQDSDTKLNTEAFF.